The source of this T cell receptor beta chain is a study of cytomegalovirus exposure and HLA in healthy donors (dated by TCRdb to about 2017). For context, the study as a whole: In an earlier analysis of roughly 500 of the donors, 250 to 300 Gb of sequence data and 100 million or so unique TCR beta sequences from roughly 190 million T cells were reported. Of the 300 to 450 genotyped donors, more than 75% were placed in the genetic ancestry cluster associated with self-reported Caucasian donors. To predict cytomegalovirus infection status, the study combined high-throughput TCR immunosequencing, statistical association of individual TCRs with disease status, and machine learning. Every repertoire in the discovery cohort had been generated on one and the same sequencing platform. Across some 400 genotyped donors of the cohort, an average of about 220,000 unique TCR beta nucleotide sequences per donor were sequenced, and roughly a sixth of those sequences were non-productive. Both class I and class II loci were covered by HLA typing, at four-digit resolution. Using immunosequencing, the study profiled T cell repertoires from 550 to 750 subjects and related those repertoires to cytomegalovirus serostatus. Rather than using new phenotypic data, the later analysis identified candidate immune exposures from TCR beta sequences and from how often those sequences occurred across donors. Four to six DR-DQ haplotypes were handled as single units for association and clustering, since linkage in the cohort was strong. The study aimed to test whether signatures of past pathogen exposure could be identified by cataloging public T cell receptors. Donor age, sex, ethnicity and CMV serostatus were compiled alongside the repertoire data. An early release that covered several hundred HLA-typed donors contained around 300 gigabases of sequencing data and tens of millions of unique TCR sequences. A separate validation cohort of 100 to 150 different subjects was used in addition to the roughly 720-subject first cohort. In a later analysis, previously published TCR beta repertoires from fewer than 750 donors were re-analyzed and high-resolution HLA genotyping was added so that TCR occurrence patterns could be studied. The number of typed donors differed by locus: about 620-630 for A, B, C, DRB1 and DQB1; some 500 for DQA1; approximately 600 for DPA1; and roughly 450 for DPB1. A later genetic analysis took genome-wide SNP genotypes for about 55% of the 666 donors and used that subset as a discovery cohort. An earlier analysis of approximately 500 of the donors applied high-throughput TCR beta sequencing to assess whether each TCR beta V gene segment acted as functional or pseudogenic. General study outcomes and caveats: An association between a missense DCLRE1C variant and V-gene and J-gene trimming of TCR beta chains was found in a later genetic analysis and replicated in an independent cohort. Because HLA typing was unavailable for some donors at each locus, only the typed subset was used in association tests. For the cohort, immune exposure information was limited to CMV serostatus. The presence/absence analyses assumed that sequencing depth was roughly uniform across donors, and that assumption may not be true. A cluster of highly shared sequence variants was judged likely to represent a technical artifact of the sequencing pipeline. In a later analysis, several top co-occurrence clusters were reported to appear linked to parvovirus B19, influenza, CMV and Epstein-Barr virus. A total of about 150 TCR beta chains were listed by the study as associated with cytomegalovirus. Across donors, most TCR sequences were observed very rarely, whereas some public TCRs were present in many individuals. When HLA alleles, especially DR and DQ, strongly co-occurred, attributing TCR associations to individual alleles was difficult. A later analysis found that HLA-associated TCR beta chains were more clonally expanded and had lower generation probabilities than equally common non-associated chains. A few of the identified cytomegalovirus-associated TCR beta chains were confirmed in vitro to be specific for cytomegalovirus antigens. At a false discovery rate of 0.05, a later analysis linked roughly 17,000 TCR beta sequences to specific HLA alleles. It was suggested by the authors that the approach could potentially be generalized to other disease states and immunological phenotypes. Correlated functional status among segregating V segments might be attributable to linkage disequilibrium, but an unknown experimental factor could not be ruled out. In a later analysis, most CMV-associated TCR beta chains were found to appear HLA-restricted, with HLA associations seemingly driven largely by CMV exposure. In a later analysis, TCR association rates were found to vary across HLA loci, with the most associated TCRs seen for DRB1 alleles and the fewest for HLA-C alleles. A further reported finding was that TCR beta sequences accurately predicted the HLA-A and HLA-B alleles for most subjects in the first cohort. An earlier analysis of 587 of the donors showed that most TCR beta V segments appeared in productive rearrangements either about 90% or about 30% of the time, which broadly matched IMGT annotations. In this cohort, only TCR beta chains were sequenced, and detectable features were limited by the absence of alpha or paired-chain data. Cytomegalovirus status was reported to be diagnosed by the classifier with high specificity and sensitivity in both the original and validation cohorts. In a later genetic analysis, fewer N-insertions in productive TCRs were reported among donors in an Asian-associated ancestry cluster than the approximately 710-donor mean. Because the 87-base-pair reads could not distinguish some IMGT-functional V segments, including TRBV6-2 and TRBV6-3, those segments were excluded. The earlier analysis of 587 of the donors excluded fewer than 20 rarely observed V segments, including chromosome 9 orphons, because counts were too low.

This clone was detected a few times. Its antigen has not been determined. Qualities for individual bases were not recorded, and no much larger clone is one base off. Trimmed from V: 5 bases; trimmed from J: 2 bases; junction bases lacking a gene match: 5. CDR1 and CDR2 are read off the germline V gene as ENHRY and SYGVKD. The cysteine opens and the phenylalanine closes a CDR3 of 14 amino acids. The retained sequence is limited to the CDR3, 42 bases, with the frame set at the first base. Libraries were constructed by the immunoSEQ multiplex PCR assay. A mixture of 60 forward primers for TCR Vbeta segments and 13 reverse primers for TCR Jbeta segments was used in the multiplex PCR. Amplification of the CDR3 region of rearranged TCR beta genes was performed with a multiplex PCR assay on genomic DNA. Amplified TCR beta libraries were sequenced as 87-base-pair reads on the Illumina HiSeq System. Turning to the authors' computational methods: Across the 670 or so repertoires, a later analysis counted roughly 77 million unique TCR beta chains, some 11 million of which were shared by at least two donors. Raw reads were error-corrected and collapsed into unique sequences with a nearest-neighbor algorithm that merged closely related sequences to remove PCR and sequencing errors. Alignment of CDR3 sequences to IMGT reference sequences was used to assign V, D and J gene segments. Each retained sequence needed at least a six-nucleotide match to both a V gene segment and a J gene segment. Rearrangements were called productive when the CDR3 lacked stop codons and stayed in frame with V and J; all others were non-productive. Following IMGT convention, CDR3 was defined as the stretch from the second conserved V-encoded cysteine to the conserved J-encoded phenylalanine. In an earlier analysis of more than 550 of the donors, sequences lacking an unambiguous match to a single V gene segment were excluded. An earlier analysis of some 500 of the donors classified V segments as functional when productive rearrangements were above 56.7% and as segregating when the standard deviation between donors was above 5%. A statistical classification framework was built for diagnosing cytomegalovirus status from the catalog of TCR beta chain sequences. In a later analysis, TCR nucleotide sequences were compared against IMGT/GENE-DB human TR gene sequences so that V and J genes could be assigned. A later analysis assigned CDR3 sequences and most-parsimonious VDJ recombination scenarios with the TCRdist pipeline. In a later analysis, every TCR beta chain was defined by the combination of its CDR3 amino acid sequence and its V-gene family, and reads without a unique V-gene family were dropped. To address suspected cross-contamination and a sequencing artifact, a later analysis removed 592 highly shared, low-generation-probability nucleotide sequences. For each public chain, a later analysis derived a clonal expansion index from normalized ranks of inferred template counts within each repertoire. In a later analysis, generation probabilities were computed with a VDJ recombination model fitted to out-of-frame rearrangements, and the resulting probabilities were checked against IGoR. In a later analysis, hypergeometric tests were used to score TCR-TCR, TCR-HLA and TCR-CMV co-occurrence, with a repertoire-size bias correction applied to TCR pairs. To estimate false discovery rates, a later analysis permuted the HLA or CMV assignments 20 times. In a later analysis, co-occurring TCRs were grouped with DBSCAN, and TCRdist sequence similarity was added when clustering was performed within HLA-allele-positive subsets. Repertoires with fewer than 30,000 or more than 120,000 public chains were left out of co-occurrence clustering, as were about five repertoires with anomalous nucleotide sharing. The table was pulled from immuneACCESS by TCRdb, which kept in-frame rearrangements only. Such tables lose some clones; where checked, under half of the loss comes from unresolved V genes, and the rest has no known cause. The D gene and trimming were derived from the DNA, and the V and J assignments and clone size from that table. Here the sample has approximately 280,000 clones; roughly 90% occur a single time. Around 3.7% of the sample goes to the ten largest clones.

The cohort comprised around 700 healthy bone marrow donors. All cohort members were sampled while nominally healthy, although unrecorded immune exposures were likely present. The donor tested CMV seropositive and was one of the 289 seropositive cohort members. Each donor provided a peripheral blood sample, and peripheral blood mononuclear cells were used for TCR beta sequencing. Genomic DNA was extracted from the blood cell samples with the Qiagen DNeasy Blood Extraction Kit. The sequenced sample consisted of PBMCs. This receptor was obtained from a middle-aged man in good health and CMV-seropositive. The V gene is TRBV10-3 and the J gene is TRBJ1-1; TRBD1 aligns with 7 central bases. The CDR3 here reads CAISKTGTNTEAFF. In nucleotides, the sequence is TGTGCCATCAGTAAGACAGGGACAAACACTGAAGCTTTCTTT.